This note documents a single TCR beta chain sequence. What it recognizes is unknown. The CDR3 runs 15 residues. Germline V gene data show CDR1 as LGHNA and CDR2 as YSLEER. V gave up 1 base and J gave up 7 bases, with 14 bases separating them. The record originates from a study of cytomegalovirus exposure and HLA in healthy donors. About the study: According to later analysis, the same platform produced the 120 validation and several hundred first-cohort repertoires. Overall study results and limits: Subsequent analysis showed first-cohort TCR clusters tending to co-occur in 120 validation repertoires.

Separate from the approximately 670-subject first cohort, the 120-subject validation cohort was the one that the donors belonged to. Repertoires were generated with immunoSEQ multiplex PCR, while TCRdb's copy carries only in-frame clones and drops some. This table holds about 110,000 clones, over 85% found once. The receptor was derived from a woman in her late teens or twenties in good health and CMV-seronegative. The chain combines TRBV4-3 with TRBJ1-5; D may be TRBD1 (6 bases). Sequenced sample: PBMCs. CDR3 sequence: CASSQATGSGQPQHF. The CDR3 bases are TGCGCCAGCAGCCAAGCCACAGGGTCGGGGCAGCCCCAGCATTTT.